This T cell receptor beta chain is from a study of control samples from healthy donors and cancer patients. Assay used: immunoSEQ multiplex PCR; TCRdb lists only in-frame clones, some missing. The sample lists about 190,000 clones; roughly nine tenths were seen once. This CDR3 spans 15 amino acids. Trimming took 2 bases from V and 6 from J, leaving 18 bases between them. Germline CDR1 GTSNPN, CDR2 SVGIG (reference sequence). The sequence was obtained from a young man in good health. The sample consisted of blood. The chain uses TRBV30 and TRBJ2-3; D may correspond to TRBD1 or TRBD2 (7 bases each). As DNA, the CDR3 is TGTGCCTGGAGTACCAGGGGGGGCCCCCCTGATACGCAGTATTTT. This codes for CAWSTRGGPPDTQYF.